This is a list of T cell receptor beta chains from one sample in a study of CD8+ T cells in alopecia areata. TCRdb keeps only in-frame clones here, not all; method: immunoSEQ multiplex PCR. Here the sample spans 150,000 to 200,000 clones, around three fifths being singletons. The starting material was CD4+ T cells sorted from blood, obtained at week 4, from a patient treated with tofacitinib. The receptors derive from a human donor with alopecia areata. The CDR3 runs from the conserved cysteine through the conserved F or W. The order of the fields is clone size, J gene, D gene, V gene, CDR3 protein, CDR3 DNA. A D gene is named only where the DNA matches it firmly. The size entry is marked missing in some rows and otherwise reads once, few, many or a size class.

clone_size: NA; j_call: TRBJ1-1; d_call: TRBD1; v_call: TRBV9; cdr3_aa: CASSVARDRRTNTEAFF; cdr3_nt: TGTGCCAGCAGCGTAGCCCGGGACAGGAGGACGAACACTGAAGCTTTCTTT
clone_size: NA; j_call: TRBJ1-2; d_call: TRBD1; v_call: TRBV15; cdr3_aa: CATSRVDRDDGYTF; cdr3_nt: TGTGCCACCAGCAGAGTCGACAGGGATGATGGCTACACCTTC
clone_size: NA; j_call: TRBJ2-3; d_call: NA; v_call: TRBV7-8; cdr3_aa: CASSRKVGASDTQYF; cdr3_nt: TGTGCCAGCAGCCGAAAAGTAGGGGCCTCAGATACGCAGTATTTT
clone_size: NA; j_call: TRBJ2-1; d_call: NA; v_call: TRBV15; cdr3_aa: CATSTSPREYNEQFF; cdr3_nt: TGTGCCACCAGCACATCCCCTCGTGAGTACAATGAGCAGTTCTTC
clone_size: NA; j_call: TRBJ2-1; d_call: NA; v_call: TRBV5-1; cdr3_aa: CASSLGPDRRRDEQFF; cdr3_nt: TGCGCCAGCAGCTTGGGTCCCGACAGGAGGCGGGATGAGCAGTTCTTC
clone_size: NA; j_call: TRBJ1-6; d_call: TRBD1; v_call: TRBV7-9; cdr3_aa: CASSSGTGESPLHF; cdr3_nt: TGTGCCAGCAGTTCCGGGACAGGGGAATCACCCCTCCACTTT
clone_size: NA; j_call: TRBJ1-1; d_call: NA; v_call: TRBV9; cdr3_aa: CASSVGDGDRTEAFF; cdr3_nt: TGTGCCAGCAGCGTAGGCGACGGGGATCGGACTGAAGCTTTCTTT
clone_size: once; j_call: TRBJ1-1; d_call: NA; v_call: TRBV4-3; cdr3_aa: CASSPRSRANTEAFF; cdr3_nt: TGCGCCAGCAGCCCAAGGAGTAGGGCGAACACTGAAGCTTTCTTT
clone_size: NA; j_call: TRBJ2-2; d_call: NA; v_call: TRBV9; cdr3_aa: CASSLRPNPGELFF; cdr3_nt: TGTGCCAGCAGCCTTAGGCCGAATCCCGGGGAGCTGTTTTTT
clone_size: NA; j_call: TRBJ1-1; d_call: NA; v_call: TRBV4-1; cdr3_aa: CASSQEKGRGLNTEAFF; cdr3_nt: TGCGCCAGCAGCCAAGAGAAGGGGCGCGGGCTGAACACTGAAGCTTTCTTT
clone_size: NA; j_call: TRBJ2-5; d_call: NA; v_call: TRBV7-9; cdr3_aa: CASSLDGSQGETQYF; cdr3_nt: TGTGCCAGCAGCTTAGACGGGAGCCAAGGAGAGACCCAGTACTTC
clone_size: NA; j_call: TRBJ1-4; d_call: NA; v_call: TRBV5-1; cdr3_aa: CASSLRASGVTNEKLFF; cdr3_nt: TGCGCCAGCAGCCTACGGGCCTCGGGGGTAACTAATGAAAAACTGTTTTTT
clone_size: NA; j_call: TRBJ2-1; d_call: NA; v_call: TRBV29-1; cdr3_aa: CSVGSTAFSYNEQFF; cdr3_nt: TGCAGCGTGGGGTCAACCGCTTTCTCCTACAATGAGCAGTTCTTC
clone_size: NA; j_call: TRBJ1-2; d_call: NA; v_call: TRBV6-5; cdr3_aa: CASSYSWADVYGYTF; cdr3_nt: TGTGCCAGCAGTTACTCGTGGGCGGACGTCTATGGCTACACCTTC
clone_size: NA; j_call: TRBJ1-6; d_call: NA; v_call: TRBV6-5; cdr3_aa: CASSYGQGGNSPLHF; cdr3_nt: TGTGCCAGCAGTTATGGGCAGGGCGGCAATTCACCCCTCCACTTT
clone_size: NA; j_call: TRBJ1-1; d_call: TRBD1; v_call: TRBV30; cdr3_aa: CAWRTRQGGNTEAFF; cdr3_nt: TGTGCCTGGAGGACTCGACAGGGAGGGAACACTGAAGCTTTCTTT
clone_size: NA; j_call: TRBJ2-7; d_call: NA; v_call: TRBV30; cdr3_aa: CAWSGQGTYEQYF; cdr3_nt: TGTGCCTGGAGTGGTCAGGGTACATACGAGCAGTACTTC
clone_size: NA; j_call: TRBJ1-3; d_call: NA; v_call: TRBV7-2; cdr3_aa: CASSSLPGNTIYF; cdr3_nt: TGTGCCAGCAGCTCGCTCCCTGGAAACACCATATATTTT
clone_size: NA; j_call: TRBJ2-7; d_call: TRBD1; v_call: TRBV29-1; cdr3_aa: CSVDLQGVDHEQYF; cdr3_nt: TGCAGCGTTGATCTACAGGGGGTGGATCACGAGCAGTACTTC
clone_size: NA; j_call: TRBJ2-5; d_call: NA; v_call: TRBV30; cdr3_aa: CAWSVGGETQYF; cdr3_nt: TGTGCCTGGAGTGTAGGGGGGGAGACCCAGTACTTC
clone_size: NA; j_call: TRBJ2-5; d_call: TRBD1; v_call: TRBV5-6; cdr3_aa: CASSLDRGLETQYF; cdr3_nt: TGTGCCAGCAGCTTGGACAGGGGGCTGGAGACCCAGTACTTC
clone_size: NA; j_call: TRBJ1-1; d_call: NA; v_call: TRBV27; cdr3_aa: CASSTGSTEAFF; cdr3_nt: TGTGCCAGCAGTACAGGGTCCACTGAAGCTTTCTTT
clone_size: NA; j_call: TRBJ1-5; d_call: NA; v_call: TRBV25-1; cdr3_aa: CASSETGYSNQPQHF; cdr3_nt: TGTGCCAGCAGTGAAACAGGGTATAGCAATCAGCCCCAGCATTTT
clone_size: few; j_call: TRBJ2-7; d_call: NA; v_call: TRBV15; cdr3_aa: CATSRDLNSYEQYF; cdr3_nt: TGTGCCACCAGCAGGGACCTGAACTCCTACGAGCAGTACTTC
clone_size: once; j_call: TRBJ2-3; d_call: NA; v_call: TRBV30; cdr3_aa: CAWRGSTDTQYF; cdr3_nt: TGTGCCTGGAGGGGGAGCACAGATACGCAGTATTTT
clone_size: NA; j_call: TRBJ1-6; d_call: NA; v_call: TRBV4-1; cdr3_aa: CASKRQGALLDSPLHF; cdr3_nt: TGCGCCAGCAAGCGCCAGGGTGCCCTTTTGGACTCACCCCTCCACTTT
clone_size: NA; j_call: TRBJ1-6; d_call: NA; v_call: TRBV30; cdr3_aa: CAWSKGGPALHF; cdr3_nt: TGTGCCTGGAGTAAGGGGGGACCGGCCCTCCACTTT
clone_size: NA; j_call: TRBJ2-7; d_call: TRBD2; v_call: TRBV7-2; cdr3_aa: CASSLVLAGGLTPYF; cdr3_nt: TGTGCCAGCAGCTTGGTACTAGCGGGGGGCCTCACCCCGTACTTC
clone_size: few; j_call: TRBJ1-6; d_call: NA; v_call: TRBV27; cdr3_aa: CASRSLTVHSPLHF; cdr3_nt: TGTGCCAGCCGATCTTTGACAGTACATTCACCCCTCCACTTT
clone_size: NA; j_call: TRBJ1-4; d_call: NA; v_call: TRBV11-2; cdr3_aa: CASSLEAEEKLFF; cdr3_nt: TGTGCCAGCAGCTTAGAAGCCGAAGAAAAACTGTTTTTT
clone_size: once; j_call: TRBJ2-7; d_call: TRBD2; v_call: TRBV4-3; cdr3_aa: CASSQRLAGGGYEQYF; cdr3_nt: TGCGCCAGCAGCCAGCGGCTAGCGGGGGGTGGCTACGAGCAGTACTTC
clone_size: NA; j_call: TRBJ1-1; d_call: NA; v_call: TRBV29-1; cdr3_aa: CSVESGVIGYTEAFF; cdr3_nt: TGCAGCGTTGAGAGCGGGGTAATCGGGTACACTGAAGCTTTCTTT
clone_size: few; j_call: TRBJ2-2; d_call: NA; v_call: TRBV2; cdr3_aa: CASSEARGGELFF; cdr3_nt: TGTGCCAGCAGTGAAGCGCGAGGCGGGGAGCTGTTTTTT
clone_size: NA; j_call: TRBJ1-2; d_call: TRBD1; v_call: TRBV5-6; cdr3_aa: CASSLYRGNGYTF; cdr3_nt: TGTGCCAGCAGCTTATACAGGGGAAACGGCTACACCTTC
clone_size: NA; j_call: TRBJ2-3; d_call: TRBD2; v_call: TRBV9; cdr3_aa: CASSTAPGTSGGAALDTQYF; cdr3_nt: TGTGCCAGCAGCACCGCCCCAGGGACTAGCGGGGGGGCCGCCTTAGATACGCAGTATTTT
clone_size: NA; j_call: TRBJ1-5; d_call: TRBD1; v_call: TRBV4-1; cdr3_aa: CASSVGTGQDQPQHF; cdr3_nt: TGCGCCAGCAGCGTTGGGACAGGGCAGGATCAGCCCCAGCATTTT
clone_size: NA; j_call: TRBJ2-7; d_call: NA; v_call: TRBV30; cdr3_aa: CAWALGYEQYF; cdr3_nt: TGTGCCTGGGCCCTGGGATACGAGCAGTACTTC
clone_size: NA; j_call: TRBJ2-7; d_call: NA; v_call: TRBV29-1; cdr3_aa: CSASGTRGHEQYF; cdr3_nt: TGCAGCGCCAGTGGGACTCGAGGCCACGAGCAGTACTTC
clone_size: once; j_call: TRBJ2-7; d_call: TRBD2; v_call: TRBV5-4; cdr3_aa: CASSLASAGGPEQYF; cdr3_nt: TGTGCCAGCAGCTTGGCCTCAGCGGGGGGGCCCGAGCAGTACTTC
clone_size: NA; j_call: TRBJ2-5; d_call: NA; v_call: TRBV5-1; cdr3_aa: CASTHYSKQETQYF; cdr3_nt: TGCGCCAGCACCCACTATAGTAAGCAAGAGACCCAGTACTTC
clone_size: NA; j_call: TRBJ2-7; d_call: NA; v_call: TRBV18; cdr3_aa: CASSPRQVYEQYF; cdr3_nt: TGTGCCAGCTCCCCCAGGCAAGTCTACGAGCAGTACTTC
clone_size: NA; j_call: TRBJ1-2; d_call: NA; v_call: TRBV29-1; cdr3_aa: CSVGDYTF; cdr3_nt: TGCAGCGTTGGGGACTACACCTTC
clone_size: NA; j_call: TRBJ1-6; d_call: NA; v_call: TRBV25-1; cdr3_aa: CASSEEGGSYNSPLHF; cdr3_nt: TGTGCCAGCAGTGAAGAGGGAGGCTCCTATAATTCACCCCTCCACTTT
clone_size: NA; j_call: TRBJ2-5; d_call: NA; v_call: TRBV30; cdr3_aa: CAWSAGQETQYF; cdr3_nt: TGTGCCTGGAGTGCGGGTCAAGAGACCCAGTACTTC
clone_size: NA; j_call: TRBJ2-7; d_call: TRBD1; v_call: TRBV11-2; cdr3_aa: CASSSWDRRSYEQYF; cdr3_nt: TGTGCCAGCAGCTCCTGGGACAGGCGTTCCTACGAGCAGTACTTC
clone_size: NA; j_call: TRBJ1-1; d_call: NA; v_call: TRBV25-1; cdr3_aa: CASTGPGTEAFF; cdr3_nt: TGTGCCAGTACAGGGCCGGGCACTGAAGCTTTCTTT
clone_size: NA; j_call: TRBJ1-4; d_call: NA; v_call: TRBV25-1; cdr3_aa: CASSESPQGGNEKLFF; cdr3_nt: TGTGCCAGCAGTGAAAGCCCCCAGGGAGGTAATGAAAAACTGTTTTTT
clone_size: NA; j_call: TRBJ2-3; d_call: NA; v_call: TRBV5-6; cdr3_aa: CASSLASTDTQYF; cdr3_nt: TGTGCCAGCAGCTTGGCCAGCACAGATACGCAGTATTTT
clone_size: NA; j_call: TRBJ2-5; d_call: NA; v_call: TRBV6-5; cdr3_aa: CASSYGGVETQYF; cdr3_nt: TGTGCCAGCAGTTACGGGGGTGTGGAGACCCAGTACTTC
clone_size: NA; j_call: TRBJ2-4; d_call: NA; v_call: TRBV6-5; cdr3_aa: CASSPGVAKNIQYF; cdr3_nt: TGTGCCAGCAGTCCAGGGGTAGCCAAAAACATTCAGTACTTC
clone_size: NA; j_call: TRBJ2-7; d_call: TRBD1; v_call: TRBV29-1; cdr3_aa: CSAGQGAEEQYF; cdr3_nt: TGCAGCGCGGGACAGGGGGCGGAGGAGCAGTACTTC
clone_size: few; j_call: TRBJ2-7; d_call: TRBD1; v_call: TRBV28; cdr3_aa: CASRKTGEEQYF; cdr3_nt: TGTGCCAGCAGAAAAACAGGGGAGGAGCAGTACTTC
clone_size: NA; j_call: TRBJ1-2; d_call: NA; v_call: TRBV11-2; cdr3_aa: CASRPPEQVINYGYTF; cdr3_nt: TGTGCCAGCAGGCCACCGGAACAGGTCATAAACTATGGCTACACCTTC
clone_size: NA; j_call: TRBJ2-1; d_call: NA; v_call: TRBV7-2; cdr3_aa: CASSLSARRRGSSYNEQFF; cdr3_nt: TGTGCCAGCAGCTTATCAGCGCGGCGCCGGGGGTCGTCCTACAATGAGCAGTTCTTC
clone_size: NA; j_call: TRBJ2-7; d_call: NA; v_call: TRBV27; cdr3_aa: CASKWGLDTYEQYF; cdr3_nt: TGTGCCAGCAAGTGGGGACTCGATACCTACGAGCAGTACTTC
clone_size: NA; j_call: TRBJ2-3; d_call: TRBD1; v_call: TRBV11-2; cdr3_aa: CASSYPGQGYSTDTQYF; cdr3_nt: TGTGCCAGCAGCTACCCGGGACAGGGGTATTCCACAGATACGCAGTATTTT
clone_size: NA; j_call: TRBJ2-7; d_call: NA; v_call: TRBV19; cdr3_aa: CASSSYRDEQYF; cdr3_nt: TGTGCCAGTAGTTCCTACAGGGACGAGCAGTACTTC
clone_size: NA; j_call: TRBJ2-7; d_call: NA; v_call: TRBV7-9; cdr3_aa: CASSLAQESYEQYF; cdr3_nt: TGTGCCAGCAGCTTAGCGCAGGAGTCCTACGAGCAGTACTTC
clone_size: NA; j_call: TRBJ2-5; d_call: NA; v_call: TRBV29-1; cdr3_aa: CSVEEQQETQYF; cdr3_nt: TGCAGCGTTGAAGAACAGCAAGAGACCCAGTACTTC